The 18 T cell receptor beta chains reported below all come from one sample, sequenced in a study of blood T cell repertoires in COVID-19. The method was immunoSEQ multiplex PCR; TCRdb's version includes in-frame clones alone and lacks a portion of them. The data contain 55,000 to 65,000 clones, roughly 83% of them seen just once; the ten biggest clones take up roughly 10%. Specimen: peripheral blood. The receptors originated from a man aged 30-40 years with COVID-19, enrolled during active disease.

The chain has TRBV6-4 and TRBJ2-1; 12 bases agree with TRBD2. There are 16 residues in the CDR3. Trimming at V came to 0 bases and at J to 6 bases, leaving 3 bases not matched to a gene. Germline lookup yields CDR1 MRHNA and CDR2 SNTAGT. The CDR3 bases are TGTGCCAGCAGTGACTCCTCGACTAGCGGGAGCAATGAGCAGTTCTTC. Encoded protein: CASSDSSTSGSNEQFF.

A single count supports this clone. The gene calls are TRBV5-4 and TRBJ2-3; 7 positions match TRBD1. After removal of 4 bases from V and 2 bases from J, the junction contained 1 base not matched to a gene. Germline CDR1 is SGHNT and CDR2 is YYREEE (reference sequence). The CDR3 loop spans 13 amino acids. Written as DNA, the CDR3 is TGTGCCAGCAGCACAGGGGTCACAGATACGCAGTATTTT. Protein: CASSTGVTDTQYF.

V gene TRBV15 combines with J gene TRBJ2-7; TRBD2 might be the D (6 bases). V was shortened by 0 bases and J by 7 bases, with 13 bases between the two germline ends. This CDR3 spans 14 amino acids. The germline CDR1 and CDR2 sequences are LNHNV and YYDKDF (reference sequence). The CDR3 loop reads CATSRDRGLGEQYF. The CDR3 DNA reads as TGTGCCACCAGCAGAGATCGGGGGTTAGGGGAGCAGTACTTC.

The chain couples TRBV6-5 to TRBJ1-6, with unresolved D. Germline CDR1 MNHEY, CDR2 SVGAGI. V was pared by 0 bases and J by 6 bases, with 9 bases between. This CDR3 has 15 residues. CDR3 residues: CASSYSSQSNSPLHF. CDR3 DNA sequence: TGTGCCAGCAGTTACTCATCCCAGTCTAATTCACCCCTCCACTTT.

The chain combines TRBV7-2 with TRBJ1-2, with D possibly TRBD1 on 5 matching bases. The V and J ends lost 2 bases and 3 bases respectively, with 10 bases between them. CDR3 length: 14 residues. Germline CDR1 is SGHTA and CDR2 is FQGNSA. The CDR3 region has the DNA TGTGCCAGCAGCTTAACGGGGACTGACTATGGCTACACCTTC. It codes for CASSLTGTDYGYTF.

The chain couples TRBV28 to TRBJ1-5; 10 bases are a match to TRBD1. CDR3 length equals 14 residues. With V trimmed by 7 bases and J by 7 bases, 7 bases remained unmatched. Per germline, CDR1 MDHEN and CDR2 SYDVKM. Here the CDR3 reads CASISGQGGQPQHF. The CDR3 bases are TGTGCCAGCATCTCCGGACAGGGGGGCCAGCCCCAGCATTTT.

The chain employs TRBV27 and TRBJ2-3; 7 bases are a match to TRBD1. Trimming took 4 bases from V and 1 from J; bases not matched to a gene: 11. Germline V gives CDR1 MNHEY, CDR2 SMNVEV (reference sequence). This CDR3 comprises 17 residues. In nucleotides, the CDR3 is TGTGCCAGCAGTTCCGACCCTCGACAGGGAGGCACAGATACGCAGTATTTT. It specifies CASSSDPRQGGTDTQYF.

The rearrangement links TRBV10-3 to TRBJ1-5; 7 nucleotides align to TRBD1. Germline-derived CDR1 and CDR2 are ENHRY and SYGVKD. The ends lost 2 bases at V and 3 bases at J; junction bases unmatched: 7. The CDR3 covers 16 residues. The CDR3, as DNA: TGTGCCATCAGTGAGACCCGGGACAGCAACAATCAGCCCCAGCATTTT. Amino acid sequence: CAISETRDSNNQPQHF.

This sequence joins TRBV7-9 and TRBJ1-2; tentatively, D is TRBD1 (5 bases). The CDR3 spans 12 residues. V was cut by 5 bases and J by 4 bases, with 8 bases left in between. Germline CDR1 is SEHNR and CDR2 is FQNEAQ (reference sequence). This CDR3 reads CASSATVYGYTF. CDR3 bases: TGTGCCAGCAGCGCGACAGTCTATGGCTACACCTTC.

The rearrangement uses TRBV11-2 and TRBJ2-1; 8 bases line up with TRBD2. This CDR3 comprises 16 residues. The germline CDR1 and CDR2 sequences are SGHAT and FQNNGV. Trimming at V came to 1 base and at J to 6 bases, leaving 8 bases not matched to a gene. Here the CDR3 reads CASSLVPSGSPNEQFF. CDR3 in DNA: TGTGCCAGCAGCTTAGTCCCGAGCGGGAGCCCCAATGAGCAGTTCTTC.

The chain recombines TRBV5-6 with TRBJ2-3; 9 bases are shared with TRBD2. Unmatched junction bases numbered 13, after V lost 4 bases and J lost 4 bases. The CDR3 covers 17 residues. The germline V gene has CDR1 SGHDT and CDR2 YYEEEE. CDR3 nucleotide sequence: TGTGCCAGCAGCCGACCGGAGGATAGCGGGAGACCAGATACGCAGTATTTT. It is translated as CASSRPEDSGRPDTQYF.

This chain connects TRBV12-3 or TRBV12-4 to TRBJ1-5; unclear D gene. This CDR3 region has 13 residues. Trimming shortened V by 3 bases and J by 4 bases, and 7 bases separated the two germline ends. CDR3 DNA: TGTGCCAGCAGTTTTCGGGGAAATCAGCCCCAGCATTTT. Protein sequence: CASSFRGNQPQHF.

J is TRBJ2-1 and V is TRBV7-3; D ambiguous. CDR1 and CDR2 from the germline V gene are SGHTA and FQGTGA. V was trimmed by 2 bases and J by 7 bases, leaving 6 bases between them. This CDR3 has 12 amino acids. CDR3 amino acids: CASSLDGNEQFF. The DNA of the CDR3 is TGTGCCAGCAGCTTAGACGGGAATGAGCAGTTCTTC.

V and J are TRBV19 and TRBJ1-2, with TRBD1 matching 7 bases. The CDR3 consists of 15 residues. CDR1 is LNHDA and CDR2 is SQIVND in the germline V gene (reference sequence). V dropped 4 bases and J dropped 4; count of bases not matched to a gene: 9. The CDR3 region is CASSTRQGSIYGYTF. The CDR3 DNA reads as TGTGCCAGTAGTACTCGACAGGGTTCTATCTATGGCTACACCTTC.

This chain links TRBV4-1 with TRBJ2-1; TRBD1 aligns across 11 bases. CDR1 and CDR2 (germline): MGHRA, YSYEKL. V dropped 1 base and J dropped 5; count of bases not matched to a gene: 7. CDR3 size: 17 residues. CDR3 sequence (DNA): TGCGCCAGCAGCCAAGTTTCTCCGGGACAGGGGGACAATGAGCAGTTCTTC. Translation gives CASSQVSPGQGDNEQFF.

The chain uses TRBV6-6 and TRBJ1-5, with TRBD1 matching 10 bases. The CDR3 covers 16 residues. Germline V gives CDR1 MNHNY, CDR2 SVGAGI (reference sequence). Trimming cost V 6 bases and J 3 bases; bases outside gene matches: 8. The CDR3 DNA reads TGTGCCAGCAGGTCACCGGGACAGGGGCACAATCAGCCCCAGCATTTT. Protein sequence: CASRSPGQGHNQPQHF.

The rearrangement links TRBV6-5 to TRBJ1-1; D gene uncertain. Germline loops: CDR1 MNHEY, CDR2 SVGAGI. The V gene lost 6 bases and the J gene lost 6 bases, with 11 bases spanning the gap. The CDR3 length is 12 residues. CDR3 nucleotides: TGTGCCAGCAGCAGTAGCCGGGCTGAAGCTTTCTTT. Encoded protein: CASSSSRAEAFF.

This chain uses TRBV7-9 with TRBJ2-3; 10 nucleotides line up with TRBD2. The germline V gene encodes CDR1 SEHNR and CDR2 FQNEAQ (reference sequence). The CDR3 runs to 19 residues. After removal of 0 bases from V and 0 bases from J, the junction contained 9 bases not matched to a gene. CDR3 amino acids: CASSLAVGGSGGSTDTQYF. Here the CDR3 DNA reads TGTGCCAGCAGCTTAGCGGTTGGAGGTAGCGGGGGGAGCACAGATACGCAGTATTTT.